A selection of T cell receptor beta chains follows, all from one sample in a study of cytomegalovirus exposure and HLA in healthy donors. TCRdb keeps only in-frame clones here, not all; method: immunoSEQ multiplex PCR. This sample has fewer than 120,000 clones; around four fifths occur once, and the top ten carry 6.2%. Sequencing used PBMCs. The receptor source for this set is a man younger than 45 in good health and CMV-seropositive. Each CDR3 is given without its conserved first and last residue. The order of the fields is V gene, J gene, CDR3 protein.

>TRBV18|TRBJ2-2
ASSPRLAGQNNGELF
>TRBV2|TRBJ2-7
ASSEAGQGHSGYPREQY
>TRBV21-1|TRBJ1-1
ASSLNRGANTEAF
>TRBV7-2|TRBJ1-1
ASSLVPVAEAF
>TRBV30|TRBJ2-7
AWSRQSYEQY
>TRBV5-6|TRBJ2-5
ASSALAGQETQY
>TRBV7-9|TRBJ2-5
ASSFGAGFETQY
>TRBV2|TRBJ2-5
ASTDGQGQETQY
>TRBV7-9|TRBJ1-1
ASSLYRNTEAF
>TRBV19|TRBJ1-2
ASSLNRDPNYGYT
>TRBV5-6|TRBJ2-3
ASRQGLAGVTHTQY
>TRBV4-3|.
ASSHLMGQGHDEQY
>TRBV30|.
AWVKTPGVEQY
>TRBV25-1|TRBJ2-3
ASSEGGTVSTDTQY
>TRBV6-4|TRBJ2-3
ASSESGGAGGTDTQY
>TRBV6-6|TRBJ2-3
ASSYGKGQATDTQY